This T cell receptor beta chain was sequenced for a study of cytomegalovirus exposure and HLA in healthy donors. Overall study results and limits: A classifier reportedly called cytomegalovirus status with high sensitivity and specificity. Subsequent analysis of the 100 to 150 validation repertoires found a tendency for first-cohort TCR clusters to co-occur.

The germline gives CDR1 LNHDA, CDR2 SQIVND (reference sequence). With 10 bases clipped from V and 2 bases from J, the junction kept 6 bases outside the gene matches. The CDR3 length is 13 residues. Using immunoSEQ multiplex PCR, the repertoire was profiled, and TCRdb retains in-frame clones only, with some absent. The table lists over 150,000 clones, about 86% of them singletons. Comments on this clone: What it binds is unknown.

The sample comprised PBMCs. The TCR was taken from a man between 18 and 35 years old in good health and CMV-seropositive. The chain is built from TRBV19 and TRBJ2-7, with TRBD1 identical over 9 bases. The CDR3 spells CATTDRGTYEQYF. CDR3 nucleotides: TGTGCCACCACTGACAGGGGGACCTACGAGCAGTACTTC.